These 20 T cell receptor beta chains were all obtained from the same sample, sequenced in a study of cytomegalovirus exposure and HLA in healthy donors. Both 60 Vbeta primers and 13 Jbeta primers went into the PCR. TCRdb's copy holds only in-frame clones and misses some; the assay was immunoSEQ multiplex PCR. The sample consists of 100,000 to 150,000 clones, 65% to 80% of them appearing once. Sequencing was carried out using PBMCs. The origin of the receptors is a man aged 25 to 40 in good health and CMV-seronegative.

CDR3 coding DNA: TGCGCCAGCAGTGAGTTGTACAGGGGGCTGGACACTGAAGCTTTCTTT. Its protein product is CASSELYRGLDTEAFF. The chain has TRBV10-2 and TRBJ1-1, with TRBD1 identical over 9 bases. The CDR3 is 16 amino acids. V was clipped by 1 base and J by 3 bases; unmatched bases: 6. Germline V gene sequence: CDR1 WSHSY, CDR2 SAAADI.

This chain joins TRBV7-2 and TRBJ2-3; TRBD2 matches 13 bases. Germline V CDR1 and CDR2: SGHTA, FQGNSA. The junction had 10 bases not matched to a gene; V was cut back by 2 bases and J by 2 bases. This CDR3 contains 19 residues. CDR3 DNA: TGTGCCAGCAGCTTAATAAGGACTAGCGGGGGCACCAACACAGATACGCAGTATTTT. Its translation: CASSLIRTSGGTNTDTQYF.

This sequence joins TRBV28 and TRBJ2-7; no firm D call. CDR1 and CDR2 from the germline V gene are MDHEN and SYDVKM. This CDR3 is built from 12 residues. V was pared by 5 bases and J by 3 bases, with 8 bases between. The CDR3 here is CASSVSFYEQYF. The CDR3 DNA reads TGTGCCAGCAGTGTGTCCTTCTACGAGCAGTACTTC.

CDR3 in DNA: TGTGCCAGCCAAGGCAGGGGTTCGCGAGAGCAGTACTTC. Amino acids: CASQGRGSREQYF. This chain connects TRBV6-5 to TRBJ2-7; TRBD1 is a possible D gene (6 bases). From germline, CDR1 is MNHEY and CDR2 SVGAGI. There are 13 residues in the CDR3. The V end was cut by 8 bases, the J end by 7 bases, with 18 bases between.

The V call is TRBV11-2, the J call TRBJ2-7; 9 nucleotides line up with TRBD1. CDR3 length: 15 residues. CDR1 SGHAT and CDR2 FQNNGV come from the germline V gene. V lost 4 bases and J lost 4; bases outside the gene matches: 8. In DNA, the CDR3 is TGTGCCAGCAGCTCTCTGGTGGGACAGGGATACGAGCAGTACTTC. It is translated as CASSSLVGQGYEQYF.

V and J are TRBV5-4 and TRBJ1-1; D is uncertain. CDR1 is SGHNT and CDR2 is YYREEE in the germline V gene (reference sequence). V was trimmed by 0 bases and J by 1 base, leaving 4 bases between them. The CDR3 covers 13 residues. The CDR3: CASSLDWNTEAFF. CDR3 bases: TGTGCCAGCAGCTTGGACTGGAACACTGAAGCTTTCTTT.

CDR3 DNA: TGTGCCAGCAGCTTAGGCGACGGGAGGGCGTCCTACGAGCAGTACTTC. Translated, it gives CASSLGDGRASYEQYF. This chain joins TRBV11-3 and TRBJ2-7; 8 bases map to TRBD2. CDR1 SGHNT and CDR2 YENEEA come from the germline V gene. The J segment lost 1 base and the V segment lost 1 base, leaving 6 bases of the junction unmatched. This CDR3 has 16 amino acids.

The chain employs TRBV6-5 and TRBJ1-5; D gene uncertain. The V and J ends lost 5 bases and 0 bases respectively, with 5 bases between them. This CDR3 has 13 amino acids. CDR1 and CDR2 from the germline V gene are MNHEY and SVGAGI. CDR3 amino acids: CASSEHSNQPQHF. DNA of the CDR3: TGTGCCAGCAGTGAACATAGCAATCAGCCCCAGCATTTT.

This chain links TRBV11-2 with TRBJ1-1, with TRBD1 identical over 8 bases. The V gene end was trimmed by 5 bases and the J gene end by 6 bases; junction bases not matched to a gene: 14. The germline gives CDR1 SGHAT, CDR2 FQNNGV. The length of the CDR3 is 16 residues. The CDR3 DNA reads TGTGCCAGCAGCACCCGACAGGGGATGGGTGTTGCTGAAGCTTTCTTT. Translating gives CASSTRQGMGVAEAFF. The full variable domain, its missing parts supplied by reference TRBV11-2 and TRBJ1-1, is EAGVAQSPRYKIIEKRQSVAFWCNPISGHATLYWYQQILGQGPKLLIQFQNNGVVDDSQLPKDRFSAERLKGVDSTLKIQPAKLEDSAVYLCASSTRQGMGVAEAFFGQGTRLTVV.

The gene calls are TRBV25-1 and TRBJ1-3; D is possibly TRBD1 (6 bases). The germline V gene has CDR1 MGHDK and CDR2 SYGVNS. The CDR3 length is 17 residues. V lost 2 bases and J lost 4, with 18 bases in between. The CDR3 DNA sequence: TGTGCCAGCAGTGAACCAACAGCCGGGACACGAGGAAACACCATATATTTT. Its protein product is CASSEPTAGTRGNTIYF.

The V and J genes are TRBV9 and TRBJ2-7; no reliable D call. The CDR3 runs to 14 residues. Germline CDR1 and CDR2: SGDLS and YYNGEE. Trimming stripped 3 bases from V and 1 base from J, with 11 bases between. CDR3 DNA: TGTGCCAGCAGCGCCGGGTCTAGGTCCTACGAGCAGTACTTC. Translation gives CASSAGSRSYEQYF.

The V call is TRBV5-5, the J call TRBJ1-4; D ambiguous. Trimming left V 1 base short and J 0 bases short, with 7 bases between. The CDR3 contains 15 residues. Germline CDR1 SGHKS, CDR2 YYEKEE (reference sequence). The CDR3 coding sequence is TGTGCCAGCAGCTTGTTGGGAGCAACTAATGAAAAACTGTTTTTT. It yields the protein CASSLLGATNEKLFF.

This clone was counted once. Compared with germline, one end of the junction differs, possibly owing to a read error. J is TRBJ1-1 and V is TRBV7-9; possibly TRBD1 for D (5 bases). CDR1 is SEHNR, CDR2 FQNEAQ, per germline (reference sequence). The CDR3 runs 13 residues. CDR3 region: CSSTPGGGTEAFF. The CDR3 nucleotides are TGTTCCAGCACTCCCGGGGGGGGCACTGAAGCTTTCTTT.

There are a few counts of this clone. The rearrangement joins TRBV18 to TRBJ1-1, with 8 bases that match TRBD1. The CDR3 extends over 14 amino acids. Germline CDR1 reads KGHSH; CDR2 reads LQKENI. Trimming removed 2 bases from V and 5 bases from J; junction bases left unmatched: 4. The chain's CDR3 is CASSPGQGRTEAFF. Written as DNA, the CDR3 is TGTGCCAGCTCACCAGGACAGGGAAGGACTGAAGCTTTCTTT.

The chain has TRBV6-5 and TRBJ1-6; TRBD1 is a possible D gene (5 bases). CDR1 is MNHEY and CDR2 is SVGAGI in the germline V gene. The CDR3 has 13 amino acids. The ends were cut back, 10 bases at V and 5 bases at J, with 12 bases in the middle. The chain's CDR3 is CAIKAGNNSPLHF. Here the CDR3 DNA reads TGTGCCATCAAGGCAGGGAATAATTCACCCCTCCACTTT.

The J gene is TRBJ1-1, the V gene TRBV9; 10 bases match TRBD1. CDR1 SGDLS and CDR2 YYNGEE come from the germline V gene. Trimming removed 3 bases from V and 4 bases from J; junction bases left unmatched: 3. This CDR3 spans 14 amino acids. The CDR3 sequence is CASSARTGGTEAFF. CDR3 in DNA: TGTGCCAGCAGCGCTAGGACAGGGGGCACTGAAGCTTTCTTT.

The V and J genes are TRBV7-9 and TRBJ2-7; TRBD1 matches at 12 bases. This CDR3 region has 15 residues. Per germline, CDR1 SEHNR and CDR2 FQNEAQ (reference sequence). V lost 6 bases to trimming and J lost 2 bases; unmatched junction nucleotides: 5. The CDR3 protein is CASSSRDRGPYEQYF. The CDR3 DNA reads as TGTGCCAGCAGTTCGAGGGACAGGGGGCCCTACGAGCAGTACTTC.

CDR3 sequence: CASSPGQGPSYEQYF. The CDR3 bases are TGTGCCAGCTCACCAGGGCAGGGCCCCTCCTACGAGCAGTACTTC. The chain links TRBV18 to TRBJ2-7, with D perhaps matching TRBD1 (5 bases). Germline V gene data show CDR1 as KGHSH and CDR2 as LQKENI. V was pared by 2 bases and J by 0 bases, with 11 bases between. This CDR3 contains 15 residues.

The sample holds a few counts of this clone. The rearrangement uses TRBV7-9 and TRBJ1-2; D remains unclear. Trimming removed 0 bases at V and 0 bases at J, with 8 bases between. The CDR3 is 15 amino acids. The germline V gene encodes CDR1 SEHNR and CDR2 FQNEAQ (reference sequence). CDR3 nucleotides: TGTGCCAGCAGCTTAGCATCTTCCTCTAACTATGGCTACACCTTC. As protein: CASSLASSSNYGYTF.

The chain combines TRBV7-2 with TRBJ1-5; D is unclear. Germline V gene sequence: CDR1 SGHTA, CDR2 FQGNSA. V was pared by 0 bases and J by 3 bases, with 9 bases between. The CDR3 contains 15 residues. CDR3 residues: CASSLAGGDNQPQHF. CDR3 sequence (DNA): TGTGCCAGCAGCTTAGCGGGTGGAGACAATCAGCCCCAGCATTTT.